This entry concerns a single T cell receptor (beta chain). The antigen it binds to is not known. The input lacks base qualities; no much larger clone sits a single base away. RNA was extracted using the RNeasy kit, and about 0.45 to 1 microgram was reverse transcribed with random hexamers. The immunoSEQ multiplex PCR assay, which covers 54 Vbeta and 13 Jbeta segments, was used to amplify TCR beta CDR3 regions. To correct PCR amplification bias, a synthetic template baseline was used for both primer optimization and computational correction. As for the authors' bioinformatics: Reads were annotated to V, D and J genes according to IMGT and were analyzed with immunoSEQ Analyzer, with only productive sequences retained. Clonality was computed as one minus Shannon entropy normalized by log2 of the number of productive unique sequences. Public and private clones were assessed among the 100 most prevalent clones of each patient and control. Clones were defined as Susac-specific when absent from the healthy and MS cohorts, from approximately 1,100 published viral clones and from other ImmuneACCESS disease sequences. TCRdb reran the public reads through fastp at Q25 and MiXCR, keeping productive beta chains. Each record represents a unique CDR3 protein, reported with the most common genes and DNA among its rows. TCRdb, not the authors, supplied the V and J calls. Counted in this sample were about 300,000 distinct CDR3 sequences; about 91% of them appeared once. In total, the top ten clones hold about 0.07% of the sample.

The data derive from a study of CD8 T cells in Susac syndrome (dated by TCRdb to between 2019 and 2020). Background for the entire study: The study used repertoire sequencing to test whether antigen drove CD8+ T cell activation and differentiation in Susac syndrome.

Peripheral blood CD8+ and CD4+ T cells from healthy donors, Susac syndrome patients and multiple sclerosis patients were profiled by high-throughput TCR beta sequencing. Multiple sclerosis controls were treatment-naive patients with stable or active relapsing-remitting disease fulfilling revised McDonald criteria. Bulk CD8+ and CD4+ T cells were purified magnetically by negative isolation, whereas CD8+ TEMRA cells were enriched by FACS. Blood was drawn into EDTA tubes, processed within 24 hours, and PBMCs were isolated by density gradient centrifugation. PBMCs intended for TCR sequencing were cryopreserved in liquid nitrogen and were subsequently thawed in a 37 degrees C water bath. The sorted or isolated CD4+, CD8+ and CD8+ TEMRA cells had a purity of 90% or higher. Spanning cysteine to phenylalanine, the CDR3 consists of 15 amino acids. The retained sequence is limited to the CDR3, 45 bases, with the frame set at the first base. In the germline V gene, CDR1 corresponds to SGHTA and CDR2 to FQGTGA. The germline ends are 21 bases apart after V is trimmed by 5 bases and J by 7 bases.

General study outcomes and caveats: The study acknowledged that relatively few individuals were included in the TCR sequencing and HLA analysis.

Material: CD4+ T cells from PBMCs. This TCR derives from a human donor with multiple sclerosis. The receptor chain draws on TRBV7-3 and TRBJ2-7; the D region possibly corresponds to TRBD1 (7 bases align). The base sequence is TGTGCCAGCAGCCTGGGGGCAGGGGGGCCTTGGGAGCAGTACTTC. This codes for CASSLGAGGPWEQYF.